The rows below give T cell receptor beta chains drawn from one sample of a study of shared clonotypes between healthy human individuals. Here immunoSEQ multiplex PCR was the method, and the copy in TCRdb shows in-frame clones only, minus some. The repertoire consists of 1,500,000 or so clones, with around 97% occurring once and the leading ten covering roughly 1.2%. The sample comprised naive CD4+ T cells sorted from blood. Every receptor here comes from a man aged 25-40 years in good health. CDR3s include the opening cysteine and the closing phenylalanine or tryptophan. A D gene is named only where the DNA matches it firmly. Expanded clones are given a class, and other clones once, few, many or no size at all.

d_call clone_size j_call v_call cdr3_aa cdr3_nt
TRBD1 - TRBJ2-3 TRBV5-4 CASSVGQGSTHTQYF TGTGCCAGCAGCGTCGGACAGGGTTCGACACATACGCAGTATTTT
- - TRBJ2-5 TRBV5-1 CASSLVGAGRQETQYF TGCGCCAGCAGCTTGGTAGGGGCGGGAAGACAAGAGACCCAGTACTTC
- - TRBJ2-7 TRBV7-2 CASSLGVGVTYEQYF TGTGCCAGCAGCTTAGGAGTGGGAGTAACCTACGAGCAGTACTTC
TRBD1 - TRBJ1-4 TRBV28 CASSLDRGATNEKLFF TGTGCCAGCAGTCTAGACAGGGGGGCAACTAATGAAAAACTGTTTTTT
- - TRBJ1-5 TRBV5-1 CASSLGAGNQPQHF TGCGCCAGCAGCTTGGGCGCAGGGAATCAGCCCCAGCATTTT
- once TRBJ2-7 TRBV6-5 CASSYSGGRGYEQYF TGTGCCAGCAGTTACTCGGGGGGGCGCGGCTACGAGCAGTACTTC
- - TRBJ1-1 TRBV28 CASSLTGHQNTEAFF TGTGCCAGCAGCCTTACAGGACACCAGAACACTGAAGCTTTCTTT
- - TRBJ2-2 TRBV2 CASRGVRNTGELFF TGTGCCAGCAGGGGAGTGCGGAACACCGGGGAGCTGTTTTTT
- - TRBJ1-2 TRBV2 CASSEAGGYTF TGTGCCAGCAGTGAAGCGGGGGGCTACACCTTC
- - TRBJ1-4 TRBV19 CASSMYATNEKLFF TGTGCCAGTAGTATGTACGCTACGAATGAAAAACTGTTTTTT
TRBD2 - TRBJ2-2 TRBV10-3 CATGGTGELFF TGTGCCACGGGAGGGACCGGGGAGCTGTTTTTT
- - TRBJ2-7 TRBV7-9 CASSPETGRLTYEQYF TGTGCCAGCAGCCCAGAGACGGGACGATTGACCTACGAGCAGTACTTC
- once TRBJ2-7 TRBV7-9 CASSPGRNHPYEQYF TGTGCCAGCAGCCCGGGGCGGAATCATCCCTACGAGCAGTACTTC
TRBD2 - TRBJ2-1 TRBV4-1 CASSPGLADYNEQFF TGCGCCAGCAGCCCCGGACTAGCGGACTACAATGAGCAGTTCTTC
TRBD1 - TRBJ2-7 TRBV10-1 CASSGGRQGTIYEQYF TGCGCCAGCAGTGGGGGTAGACAGGGGACGATCTACGAGCAGTACTTC
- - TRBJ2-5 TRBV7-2 CASSLPSGPSVKETQYF TGTGCCAGCAGCTTACCCTCAGGTCCCAGCGTTAAGGAGACCCAGTACTTC
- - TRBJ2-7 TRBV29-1 CSARGQGLEQYF TGCAGCGCCCGGGGGCAAGGGCTCGAGCAGTACTTC
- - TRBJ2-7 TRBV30 CAWTRSMPYEQYF TGTGCCTGGACCCGCAGTATGCCCTACGAGCAGTACTTC
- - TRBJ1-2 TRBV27 CASSFGAGYGYTF TGTGCCAGCAGTTTCGGGGCGGGATATGGCTACACCTTC
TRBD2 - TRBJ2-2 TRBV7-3 CASSQTSGSNTGELFF TGTGCCAGCAGCCAAACTAGCGGGTCGAACACCGGGGAGCTGTTTTTT
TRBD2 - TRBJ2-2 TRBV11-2 CASRIPGLASTGELFF TGTGCCAGCAGGATCCCGGGACTAGCCAGCACCGGGGAGCTGTTTTTT
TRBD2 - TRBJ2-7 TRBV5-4 CASSSGLAGGSYEQYF TGTGCCAGCAGCTCCGGACTAGCGGGAGGCTCCTACGAGCAGTACTTC
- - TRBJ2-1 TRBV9 CASSAEPTSGYNEQFF TGTGCCAGCAGCGCGGAGCCTACCTCAGGGTACAATGAGCAGTTCTTC
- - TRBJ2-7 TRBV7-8 CASSWGSSSGEQYF TGTGCCAGCAGCTGGGGGTCTAGTTCGGGCGAGCAGTACTTC
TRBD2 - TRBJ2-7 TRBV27 CASAGSSGRVTYEQYF TGTGCCAGTGCAGGTTCTAGCGGGAGGGTAACCTACGAGCAGTACTTC
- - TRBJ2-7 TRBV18 CASSSQRGAGYEQYF TGTGCCAGCTCATCACAACGGGGGGCAGGCTACGAGCAGTACTTC
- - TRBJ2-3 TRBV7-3 CASSFGGFADTQYF TGTGCCAGCAGCTTCGGGGGATTTGCAGATACGCAGTATTTT
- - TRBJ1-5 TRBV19 CASSVRDSGGQPQHF TGTGCCAGTAGTGTCCGGGACTCCGGGGGGCAGCCCCAGCATTTT
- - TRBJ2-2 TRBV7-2 CASSLPQGRTGELFF TGTGCCAGCAGCTTACCCCAGGGTAGGACCGGGGAGCTGTTTTTT
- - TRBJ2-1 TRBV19 CASSIEDRPKVF TGTGCCAGTAGTATTGAAGACAGGCCTAAGGTCTTC
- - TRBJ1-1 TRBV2 CASTLRGVNTEAFF TGTGCCAGCACCCTGCGAGGAGTGAACACTGAAGCTTTCTTT
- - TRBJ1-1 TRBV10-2 CASTIGFTEAFF TGCGCCAGCACCATAGGGTTTACTGAAGCTTTCTTT
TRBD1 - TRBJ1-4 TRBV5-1 CASSLDRGREGNEKLFF TGCGCCAGCAGCTTGGACAGGGGGCGAGAGGGTAATGAAAAACTGTTTTTT
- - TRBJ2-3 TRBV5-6 CASSLTDADTQYF TGTGCCAGCAGCCTGACAGATGCAGATACGCAGTATTTT
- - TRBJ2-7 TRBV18 CASSVGQGGEQYF TGTGCCAGCTCAGTGGGTCAGGGAGGAGAGCAGTACTTC
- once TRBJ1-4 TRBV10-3 CAISDSANNEKLFF TGTGCCATCAGTGATTCCGCCAATAATGAAAAACTGTTTTTT
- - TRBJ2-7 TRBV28 CASCGPRCDEQYF TGTGCCAGCTGTGGCCCCCGTTGTGACGAGCAGTACTTC
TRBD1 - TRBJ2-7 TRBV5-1 CASRKTGPEQYF TGCGCCAGCAGAAAGACAGGGCCTGAGCAGTACTTC
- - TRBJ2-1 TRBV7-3 CASSLNPSVEQFF TGTGCCAGCAGCTTAAACCCCAGCGTCGAGCAGTTCTTC
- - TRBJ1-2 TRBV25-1 CASSDGGYQANYGYTF TGTGCCAGCAGTGATGGAGGTTATCAAGCTAACTATGGCTACACCTTC
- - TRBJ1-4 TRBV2 CASSDGGQAEKLFF TGTGCCAGCAGTGACGGGGGCCAAGCGGAAAAACTGTTTTTT
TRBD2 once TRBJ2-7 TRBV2 CASSRWGGENRLAGGGEQYF TGTGCCAGCAGCCGCTGGGGGGGGGAAAATCGGCTAGCGGGAGGTGGTGAGCAGTACTTC
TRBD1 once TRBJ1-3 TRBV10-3 CAISPTGAGNTIYF TGTGCCATCAGCCCCACAGGGGCTGGAAACACCATATATTTT
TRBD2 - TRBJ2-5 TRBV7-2 CASSFGASGQETQYF TGTGCCAGCAGCTTCGGCGCTAGCGGCCAAGAGACCCAGTACTTC
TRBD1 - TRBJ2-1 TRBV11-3 CASSLGQGSLNEQFF TGTGCCAGCAGCCTCGGACAGGGTAGTCTCAATGAGCAGTTCTTC
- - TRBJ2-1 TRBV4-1 CASSPVGGWEQFF TGCGCCAGCAGCCCCGTCGGGGGCTGGGAGCAGTTCTTC